The T cell receptor beta chain under discussion was sequenced for a study of CD8 T cells in Susac syndrome. The germline V and J ends were trimmed by 6 bases and 7 bases, with 16 bases remaining between them. The CDR3 contains 14 residues. In germline, CDR1 is DFQATT, CDR2 SNEGSKA (reference sequence). Control patients had untreated stable or active relapsing-remitting multiple sclerosis by revised McDonald criteria. A quantity of about 0.5 to 1 ug RNA underwent reverse transcription using random hexamers. One entry per CDR3 protein, called by TCRdb with MiXCR from the immunoSEQ multiplex PCR reads. This sample yields 200,000 or so distinct CDR3 sequences, of which nearly 95% are seen a single time; under 0.095% belongs to the top ten.

This chain uses TRBV20-1 with TRBJ1-6; D unclear. The sequencing sample was made of CD4+ T cells from PBMCs. The sequence derives from a human donor with multiple sclerosis. As DNA, the CDR3 is TGCAGTGCCACAGTGGGGAATGGGAATTCACCCCTCCACTTT. This codes for CSATVGNGNSPLHF.